A few counts support the clone carrying this T cell receptor (beta chain). What it binds is unknown. Researchers ran the PCR with 60 Vbeta and 13 Jbeta primers. The protocol was immunoSEQ multiplex PCR, while the TCRdb copy is restricted to in-frame clones and leaves out a portion. The table lists 100,000 to 120,000 clones, around 76% of them singletons. These data come from a study of cytomegalovirus exposure and HLA in healthy donors. Study observations and caveats: According to a later analysis, most TCR beta chains associated with CMV appeared HLA-restricted. Later analysis identified a missense DCLRE1C variant that was linked to TCR beta V- and J-gene trimming. In a later analysis, donors in an Asian-associated ancestry cluster reportedly had fewer N-insertions in productive TCRs than the cohort mean.

The TCR was taken from a man aged 30 to 45 in good health and CMV-seropositive. Sequenced sample: PBMCs.

The chain's CDR3 is CASSEQGGPNTEAFF. The CDR3 DNA follows: TGTGCCAGCAGTGAACAGGGGGGCCCTAACACTGAAGCTTTCTTT. The V and J genes are TRBV6-1 and TRBJ1-1, with 7 bases aligning to TRBD1. CDR3 length equals 15 residues. Trimming cost V 2 bases and J 2 bases; bases outside gene matches: 5. Germline loops: CDR1 MNHNS, CDR2 SASEGT.